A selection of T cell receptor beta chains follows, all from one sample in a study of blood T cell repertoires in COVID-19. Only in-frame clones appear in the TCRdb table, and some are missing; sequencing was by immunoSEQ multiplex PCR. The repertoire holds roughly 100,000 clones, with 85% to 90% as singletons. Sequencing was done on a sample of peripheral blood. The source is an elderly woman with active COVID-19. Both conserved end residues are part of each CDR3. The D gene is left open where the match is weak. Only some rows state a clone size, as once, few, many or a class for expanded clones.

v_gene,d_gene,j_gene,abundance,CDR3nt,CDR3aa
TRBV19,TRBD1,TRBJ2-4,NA,TGTGCCAGTAGTATAGGGTGGTCGATTTGGGACAGGGGAGCCAAAAACATTCAGTACTTC,CASSIGWSIWDRGAKNIQYF
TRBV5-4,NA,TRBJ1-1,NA,TGTGCCAGCAGCTTGGCTGGGCCCAGTGAGACTGAAGCTTTCTTT,CASSLAGPSETEAFF
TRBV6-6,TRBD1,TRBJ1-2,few,TGTGCCAGCACAACCTGGACAGGGAGGTCGGGCTATGGCTACACCTTC,CASTTWTGRSGYGYTF
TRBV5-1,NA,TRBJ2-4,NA,TGCGCCAGCAGCTTGGACCGGGACACCGGCATTCAGTACTTC,CASSLDRDTGIQYF
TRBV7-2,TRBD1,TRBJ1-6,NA,TGTGCCAGCAGCCCGCGGGACAGGCAAATCACCCTCCACTTT,CASSPRDRQITLHF
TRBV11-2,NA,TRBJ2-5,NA,TGTGCCAGCAGCTTCACCGGACTGGGTACCCAGTACTTC,CASSFTGLGTQYF
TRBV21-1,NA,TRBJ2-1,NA,TGTGCCAGCAGCCACCTCCCGGCTAGCGGGAGTTTAAGATCCTACAATGAGCAGTTCTTC,CASSHLPASGSLRSYNEQFF
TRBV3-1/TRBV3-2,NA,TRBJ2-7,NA,TGTGCCAGCAGCCCCAACACCACCTACGAGCAGTACTTC,CASSPNTTYEQYF
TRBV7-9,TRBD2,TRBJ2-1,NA,TGTGCCAGCAGCTTAGTACTAGCGGGACCCAATGAGCAGTTCTTC,CASSLVLAGPNEQFF
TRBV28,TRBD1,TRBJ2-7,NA,TGTGCCAGCAGTCGATACAGGGGCTCCTACGAGCAGTACTTC,CASSRYRGSYEQYF
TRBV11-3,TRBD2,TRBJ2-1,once,TGTGCCAGCAGCCTACGACTAGCGGGATACAATGAGCAGTTCTTC,CASSLRLAGYNEQFF
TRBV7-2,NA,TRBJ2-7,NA,TGTGCCAGCAGCTTAGATCCGACTAACGAGCAGTACTTC,CASSLDPTNEQYF
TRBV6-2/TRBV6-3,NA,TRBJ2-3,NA,TGTGCCAGCAGTTTACTCCCAGATACGCAGTATTTT,CASSLLPDTQYF
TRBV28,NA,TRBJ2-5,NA,TGTGCCAGCAGTGGCCCTCTGGGGGCCGGTGAGACCCAGTACTTC,CASSGPLGAGETQYF
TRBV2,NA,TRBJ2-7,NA,TGTGCCAGCAGTGGTCAGGGGACCGAGCAGTACTTC,CASSGQGTEQYF
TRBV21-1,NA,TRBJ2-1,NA,TGTGCCAGCAGGTTAAGGGACACTTCTCAATACAATGAGCAGTTCTTC,CASRLRDTSQYNEQFF
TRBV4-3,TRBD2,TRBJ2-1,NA,TGCGCCAGCAGCCAAAGCGGGACCTCCTACAATGAGCAGTTCTTC,CASSQSGTSYNEQFF
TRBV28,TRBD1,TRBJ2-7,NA,TGTGCCAGCAGCCAACATACAGGGGCGCCCTCCGAGCAGTACTTC,CASSQHTGAPSEQYF
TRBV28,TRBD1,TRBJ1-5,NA,TGTGCCAGCAGCCAAGGGGGCTCCCTCAATCAGCCCCAGCATTTT,CASSQGGSLNQPQHF
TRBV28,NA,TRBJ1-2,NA,TGTGCCAGCAGTACCCCTCTAGTGCGGGACTATGGCTACACCTTC,CASSTPLVRDYGYTF
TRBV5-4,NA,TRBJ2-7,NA,TGTGCCAGCAGCTCTAGTGGGGGGAGGTACGAGCAGTACTTC,CASSSSGGRYEQYF
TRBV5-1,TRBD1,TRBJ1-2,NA,TGCGCCAGCAGCCAGGGACAGGGAGGCTATGGCTACACCTTC,CASSQGQGGYGYTF
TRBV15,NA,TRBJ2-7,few,TGTGCCACCAGCAGAGATTTGGGAGCCGGCGTCTACGAGCAGTACTTC,CATSRDLGAGVYEQYF
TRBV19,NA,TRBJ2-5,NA,TGTGCCAGTAGTATCGGTTTTGGTCGGGATTCAGAGACCCAGTACTTC,CASSIGFGRDSETQYF
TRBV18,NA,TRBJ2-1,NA,TGTGCCAGCTCACCTGAGCGGGTGAGCTCCTACAATGAGCAGTTCTTC,CASSPERVSSYNEQFF
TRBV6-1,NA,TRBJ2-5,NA,TGTGCCAGCAGTGAAGAAGGGACTTTGACCCAGTACTTC,CASSEEGTLTQYF